This T cell receptor beta chain was observed in a study of cytomegalovirus exposure and HLA in healthy donors. CDR1 and CDR2 from the germline V gene are WSHSY and SAAADI. V lost 3 bases and J lost 2, with 18 bases in between. The CDR3 extends over 17 amino acids. Primers: 60 Vbeta forward and 13 Jbeta reverse. Sequencing used immunoSEQ multiplex PCR; TCRdb keeps in-frame clones, though not all of them. Of 150,000 to 200,000 clones in the sample, around 88% were seen once. Sequencing was performed on PBMCs. This TCR derives from a man aged 35 to 55 in good health and CMV-seropositive. V is TRBV10-2 and J is TRBJ2-3; D unclear. The CDR3 spells CASSESIGSRSTDTQYF. The DNA for the CDR3 is TGCGCCAGCAGTGAAAGTATCGGGTCTAGATCCACAGATACGCAGTATTTT.